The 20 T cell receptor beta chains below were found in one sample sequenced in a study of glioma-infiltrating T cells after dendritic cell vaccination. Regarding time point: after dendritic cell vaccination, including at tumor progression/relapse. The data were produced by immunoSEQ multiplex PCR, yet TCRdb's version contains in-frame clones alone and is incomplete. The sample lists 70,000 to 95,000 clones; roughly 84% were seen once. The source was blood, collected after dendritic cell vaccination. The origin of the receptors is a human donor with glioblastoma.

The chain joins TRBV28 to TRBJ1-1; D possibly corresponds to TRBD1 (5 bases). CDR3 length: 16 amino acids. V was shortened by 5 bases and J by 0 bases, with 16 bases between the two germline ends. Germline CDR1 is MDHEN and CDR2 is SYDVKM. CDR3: CASSPRGELMNTEAFF. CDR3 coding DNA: TGTGCCAGCAGTCCCCGGGGGGAGCTTATGAACACTGAAGCTTTCTTT.

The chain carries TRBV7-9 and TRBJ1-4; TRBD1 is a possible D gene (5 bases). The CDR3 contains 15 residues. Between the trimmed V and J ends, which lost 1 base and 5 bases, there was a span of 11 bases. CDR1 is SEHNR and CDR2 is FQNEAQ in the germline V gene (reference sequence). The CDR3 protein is CASSLGTHQNEKLFF. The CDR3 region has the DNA TGTGCCAGCAGCTTAGGGACACACCAAAATGAAAAACTGTTTTTT.

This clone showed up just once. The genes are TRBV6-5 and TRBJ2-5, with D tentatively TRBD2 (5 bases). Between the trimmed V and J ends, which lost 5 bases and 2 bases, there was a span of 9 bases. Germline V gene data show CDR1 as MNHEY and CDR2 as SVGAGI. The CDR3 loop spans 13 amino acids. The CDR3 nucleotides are TGTGCCAGCAGTCCCCCGGGGCAAGAGACCCAGTACTTC. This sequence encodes CASSPPGQETQYF.

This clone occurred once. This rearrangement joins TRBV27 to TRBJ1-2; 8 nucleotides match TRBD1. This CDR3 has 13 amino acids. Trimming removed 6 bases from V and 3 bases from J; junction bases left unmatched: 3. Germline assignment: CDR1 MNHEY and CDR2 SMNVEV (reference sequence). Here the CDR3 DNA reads TGTGCCAGCAGCATGACAGGGGACTATGGCTACACCTTC. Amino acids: CASSMTGDYGYTF.

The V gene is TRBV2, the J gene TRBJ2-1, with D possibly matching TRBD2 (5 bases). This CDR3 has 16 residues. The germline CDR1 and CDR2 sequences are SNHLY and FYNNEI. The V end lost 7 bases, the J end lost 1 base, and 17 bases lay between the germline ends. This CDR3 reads CASTLPLRGSYNEQFF. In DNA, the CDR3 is TGTGCCAGCACTCTCCCCCTTCGCGGGTCCTACAATGAGCAGTTCTTC. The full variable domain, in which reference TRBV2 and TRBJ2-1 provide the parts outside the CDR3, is EPEVTQTPSHQVTQMGQEVILRCVPISNHLYFYWYRQILGQKVEFLVSFYNNEISEKSEIFDDQFSVERPDGSNFTLKIRSTKLEDSAMYFCASTLPLRGSYNEQFFGPGTRLTVL.

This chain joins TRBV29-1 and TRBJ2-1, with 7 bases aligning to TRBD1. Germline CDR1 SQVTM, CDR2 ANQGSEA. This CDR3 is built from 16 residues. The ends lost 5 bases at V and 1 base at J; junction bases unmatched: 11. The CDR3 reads CSVPYRGSGSYNEQFF. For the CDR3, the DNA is TGCAGCGTTCCATACAGGGGTTCGGGATCCTACAATGAGCAGTTCTTC.

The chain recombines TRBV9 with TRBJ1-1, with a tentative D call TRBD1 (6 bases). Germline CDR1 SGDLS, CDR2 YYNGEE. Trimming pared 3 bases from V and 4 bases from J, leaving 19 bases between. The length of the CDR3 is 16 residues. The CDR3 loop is CASSETTGFSSTEAFF. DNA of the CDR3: TGTGCCAGCAGCGAGACAACAGGGTTTTCTAGCACTGAAGCTTTCTTT.

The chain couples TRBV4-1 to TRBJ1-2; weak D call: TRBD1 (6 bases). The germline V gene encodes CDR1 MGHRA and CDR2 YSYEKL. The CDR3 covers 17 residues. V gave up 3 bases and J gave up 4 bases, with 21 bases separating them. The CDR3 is CASSQTLRMGASYGYTF. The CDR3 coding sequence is TGCGCCAGCAGCCAGACCCTACGGATGGGGGCGAGCTATGGCTACACCTTC.

This chain's CDR3 is CASSKDRGPNTGELFF. The DNA for the CDR3 is TGCGCCAGCAGCAAAGACAGGGGCCCTAACACCGGGGAGCTGTTTTTT. This chain uses TRBV5-1 with TRBJ2-2; 8 bases line up with TRBD1. V gave up 4 bases and J gave up 2 bases; unmatched junction bases: 7. This CDR3 spans 16 amino acids. The germline V gene has CDR1 SGHRS and CDR2 YFSETQ.

The CDR3 DNA reads as TGTGCCAGCAGTACTCGGAGGGAAACCATAGGAAACACCATATATTTT. This encodes CASSTRRETIGNTIYF. This chain links TRBV27 with TRBJ1-3; no firm D call. The CDR3 is made up of 16 amino acids. Per germline, CDR1 MNHEY and CDR2 SMNVEV (reference sequence). With 5 bases removed from V and 4 bases from J, the gap between germline ends came to 18 bases.

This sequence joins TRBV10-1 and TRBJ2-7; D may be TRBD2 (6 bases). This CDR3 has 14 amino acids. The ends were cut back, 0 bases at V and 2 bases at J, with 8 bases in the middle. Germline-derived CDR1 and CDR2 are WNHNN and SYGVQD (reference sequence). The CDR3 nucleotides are TGCGCCAGCAGTGAGTCGGAGGGACCCTACGAGCAGTACTTC. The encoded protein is CASSESEGPYEQYF.

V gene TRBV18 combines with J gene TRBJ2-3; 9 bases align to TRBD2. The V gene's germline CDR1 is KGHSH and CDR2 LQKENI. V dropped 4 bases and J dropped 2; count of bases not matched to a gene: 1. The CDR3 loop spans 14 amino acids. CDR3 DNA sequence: TGTGCCAGCTCACTGGGACTAGCCACAGATACGCAGTATTTT. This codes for CASSLGLATDTQYF.

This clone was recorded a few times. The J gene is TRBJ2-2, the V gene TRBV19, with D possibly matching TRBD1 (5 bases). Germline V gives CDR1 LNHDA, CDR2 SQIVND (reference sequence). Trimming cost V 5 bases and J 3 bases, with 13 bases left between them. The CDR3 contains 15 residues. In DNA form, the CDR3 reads TGTGCCAGTAGTGCCGCCCCGACAGACACCGGGGAGCTGTTTTTT. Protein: CASSAAPTDTGELFF.

DNA of the CDR3: TGCGCCAGCAGCTCACGACCGGGAGGTGGTACTGAAGCTTTCTTT. As protein: CASSSRPGGGTEAFF. This chain joins TRBV5-1 and TRBJ1-1; no definite D call. This CDR3 is 15 amino acids long. Per the germline V gene, CDR1 is SGHRS and CDR2 is YFSETQ. V shed 3 bases and J shed 5 bases, with 17 bases lying between them.

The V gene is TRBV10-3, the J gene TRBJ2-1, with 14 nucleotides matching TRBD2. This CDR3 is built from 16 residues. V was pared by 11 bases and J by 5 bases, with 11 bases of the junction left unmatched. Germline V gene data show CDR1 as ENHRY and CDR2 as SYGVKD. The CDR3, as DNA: TGTGCCTCCAGCGGAGGACTAGCGGGGGGCAACAATGAGCAGTTCTTC. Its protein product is CASSGGLAGGNNEQFF.

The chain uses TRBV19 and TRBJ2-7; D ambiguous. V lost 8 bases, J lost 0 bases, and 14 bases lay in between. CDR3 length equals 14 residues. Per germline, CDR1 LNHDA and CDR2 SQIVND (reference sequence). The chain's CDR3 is CASEATPSSYEQYF. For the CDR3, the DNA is TGTGCCAGTGAGGCGACCCCCTCCTCCTACGAGCAGTACTTC.

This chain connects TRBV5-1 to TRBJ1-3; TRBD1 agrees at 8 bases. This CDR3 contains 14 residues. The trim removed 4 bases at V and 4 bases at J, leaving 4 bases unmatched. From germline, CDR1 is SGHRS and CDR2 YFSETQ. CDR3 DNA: TGCGCCAGCAGCCTGACAGGGGTAGGAAACACCATATATTTT. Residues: CASSLTGVGNTIYF.

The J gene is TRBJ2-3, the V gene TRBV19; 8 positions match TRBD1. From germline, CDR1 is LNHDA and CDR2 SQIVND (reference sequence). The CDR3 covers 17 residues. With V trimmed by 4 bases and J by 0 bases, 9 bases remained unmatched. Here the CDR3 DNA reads TGTGCCAGTAGTAACCTAGGACAGGGTAGGAGCACAGATACGCAGTATTTT. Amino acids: CASSNLGQGRSTDTQYF.

CDR3 amino acids: CASSLGQVTNTGELFF. The CDR3 DNA is TGTGCCAGCTCACTTGGGCAGGTTACGAACACCGGGGAGCTGTTTTTT. The chain recombines TRBV18 with TRBJ2-2, with D hard to call. Trimming took 4 bases from V and 0 from J, leaving 12 bases between them. From germline, CDR1 is KGHSH and CDR2 LQKENI. The CDR3 spans 16 residues.

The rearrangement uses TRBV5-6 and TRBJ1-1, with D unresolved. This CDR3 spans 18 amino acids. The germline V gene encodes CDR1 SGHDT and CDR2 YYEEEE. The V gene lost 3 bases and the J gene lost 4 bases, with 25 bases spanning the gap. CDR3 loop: CASSSSPPLPGRLTEAFF. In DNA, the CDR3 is TGTGCCAGCAGCTCTTCCCCACCGTTACCCGGCAGGCTCACTGAAGCTTTCTTT.